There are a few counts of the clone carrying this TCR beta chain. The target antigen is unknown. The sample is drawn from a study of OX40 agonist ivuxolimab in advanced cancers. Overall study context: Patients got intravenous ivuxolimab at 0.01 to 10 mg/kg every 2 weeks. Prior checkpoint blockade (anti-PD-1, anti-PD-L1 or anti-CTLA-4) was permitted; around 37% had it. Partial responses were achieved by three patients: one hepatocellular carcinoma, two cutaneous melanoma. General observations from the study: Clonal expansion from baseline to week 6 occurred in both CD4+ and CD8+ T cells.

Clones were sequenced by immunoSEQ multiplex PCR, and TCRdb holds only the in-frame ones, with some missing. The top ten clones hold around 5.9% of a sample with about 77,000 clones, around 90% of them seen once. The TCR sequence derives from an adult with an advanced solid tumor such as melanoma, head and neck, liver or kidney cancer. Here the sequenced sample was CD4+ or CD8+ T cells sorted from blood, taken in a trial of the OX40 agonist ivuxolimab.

CDR3 nucleotide sequence: TGTGCCAGCAGCCCTAGCGGGATCACAGATACGCAGTATTTT. Amino acid sequence: CASSPSGITDTQYF. This rearrangement joins TRBV11-3 to TRBJ2-3, with 9 positions matching TRBD2. The CDR3 loop spans 14 amino acids. Trimming removed 5 bases from V and 2 bases from J; junction bases left unmatched: 2. The germline CDR1 and CDR2 sequences are SGHNT and YENEEA. Combining the CDR3 with reference TRBV11-3 and TRBJ2-3 gives the whole variable domain EAGVVQSPRYKIIEKKQPVAFWCNPISGHNTLYWYLQNLGQGPELLIRYENEEAVDDSQLPKDRFSAERLKGVDSTLKIQPAELGDSAVYLCASSPSGITDTQYFGPGTRLTVL.